This T cell receptor (beta chain) was recovered during a study of early T cells in non-severe SARS-CoV-2 infection. Study summary: Sequencing of bulk RNA from unsorted whole blood was done, without chain pairing. Overall study results and limits: VDJdb-based annotation leaned toward anti-spike CD8 responses and missed private and CD4 specificities.

Between the trimmed V and J ends, which lost 1 base and 4 bases, there was a span of 11 bases. Per germline, CDR1 SQVTM and CDR2 ANQGSEA. The CDR3 is 14 residues long. Unique molecular identifier tags were affixed to discrete cDNA molecules. Using its own MiXCR run on the 5' RACE reads, TCRdb lists one record per CDR3 protein. The table lists 40,000 to 60,000 distinct CDR3 sequences, around 9.5% of them singletons. This clonotype is medium-sized. Its antigen remains unknown. This receptor was taken from an adult who was a healthcare worker with PCR-confirmed SARS-CoV-2 infection or an uninfected control (not recorded which). The source material was whole blood. This chain links TRBV29-1 with TRBJ1-3; possibly TRBD1 for D (5 bases). The CDR3 here is CSVEAGLRGNTIYF. DNA for the CDR3: TGCAGCGTTGAAGCAGGGCTACGAGGAAACACCATATATTTT.